The 21 T cell receptor beta chains in this list originate from one sample, sequenced in a study of fetal regulatory T cell absence and autoimmunity. TCRdb keeps only in-frame clones here, not all; method: immunoSEQ multiplex PCR. This sample has 46,000 or so clones, with roughly 80% found just once. What was sequenced was cord blood. The receptor source for this set is a newborn boy with IPEX syndrome.

The V and J genes are TRBV5-1 and TRBJ2-3; tentatively, D is TRBD1 (6 bases). This CDR3 contains 16 residues. Germline V CDR1 and CDR2: SGHRS, YFSETQ. V gave up 0 bases and J gave up 6 bases, with 17 bases separating them. The DNA of the CDR3 is TGCGCCAGCAGCTTGGATACAGGGCTATTCGAGGATACGCAGTATTTT. Translated, it gives CASSLDTGLFEDTQYF.

The chain couples TRBV20-1 to TRBJ2-7; D is undetermined. The ends were cut back, 4 bases at V and 5 bases at J, with 9 bases in the middle. Germline V gene lookup returns CDR1 DFQATT and CDR2 SNEGSKA (reference sequence). The length of the CDR3 is 11 residues. The CDR3 region is CSAIISHEQYF. CDR3 coding DNA: TGCAGTGCTATTATCAGTCACGAGCAGTACTTC.

The genes are TRBV7-2 and TRBJ1-2, with D uncertain. Deletions cut 5 bases from V and 8 bases from J, with 21 bases between. The CDR3 contains 15 residues. Germline V gene lookup returns CDR1 SGHTA and CDR2 FQGNSA. Written as DNA, the CDR3 is TGTGCCAGCAGCGAAGGGCCCGGCGATATGAGAGGCTACACCTTC. It specifies CASSEGPGDMRGYTF.

The chain is built from TRBV4-1 and TRBJ1-2, with D hard to call. Germline loops: CDR1 MGHRA, CDR2 YSYEKL. Trimming shortened V by 1 base and J by 5 bases, and 11 bases separated the two germline ends. The CDR3 is made up of 14 amino acids. The CDR3 here is CASSQGNSVYGYTF. CDR3 bases: TGCGCCAGCAGCCAAGGCAACAGTGTTTATGGCTACACCTTC.

The rearrangement uses TRBV11-2 and TRBJ2-2; maybe TRBD2 (6 bases). Germline V gene data show CDR1 as SGHAT and CDR2 as FQNNGV. The V gene lost 4 bases and the J gene lost 0 bases, with 12 bases spanning the gap. The CDR3 spans 16 residues. CDR3 region: CASSSTRGANTGELFF. CDR3 DNA sequence: TGTGCCAGCAGCTCCACTCGCGGGGCGAACACCGGGGAGCTGTTTTTT.

V is TRBV30 and J is TRBJ1-1, with D unresolved. Trimming pared 5 bases from V and 2 bases from J, leaving 6 bases between. Looked up from germline, CDR1 is GTSNPN and CDR2 is SVGIG (reference sequence). This CDR3 comprises 11 residues. CDR3 nucleotide sequence: TGTGCCTGGGCTTTTAACACTGAAGCTTTCTTT. Translating it yields CAWAFNTEAFF.

The rearrangement joins TRBV18 to TRBJ1-1; weak D call: TRBD1 (5 bases). This CDR3 region has 14 residues. V was shortened by 3 bases and J by 11 bases, with 19 bases between the two germline ends. Looked up from germline, CDR1 is KGHSH and CDR2 is LQKENI. As DNA, the CDR3 is TGTGCCAGCTCACCCCAGCGGGTCGGGACCGGGGCTTTCTTT. Amino acid sequence: CASSPQRVGTGAFF.

The chain uses TRBV5-3 and TRBJ1-5, with D unclear. TRBV5-3 has ORF status, its function being uncertain. V lost 2 bases to trimming and J lost 6 bases, with 9 bases between them. This CDR3 spans 13 amino acids. CDR3 coding DNA: TGTGCCAGAAGCTTCAGAGGTGGTCAGCCCCAGCATTTT. The encoded protein is CARSFRGGQPQHF.

This clone was seen once. The genes are TRBV7-6 and TRBJ2-1; tentative D call: TRBD1 (6 bases). The length of the CDR3 is 14 residues. Per the germline V gene, CDR1 is SGHVS and CDR2 is FNYEAQ. The V end was cut by 2 bases, the J end by 7 bases, with 12 bases between. This CDR3 reads CASSLKGVWNEQFF. CDR3 sequence (DNA): TGTGCCAGCAGCTTAAAGGGGGTATGGAATGAGCAGTTCTTC.

This clone turned up a few times. V and J are TRBV5-5 and TRBJ1-6; maybe TRBD1 (5 bases). The V and J ends lost 0 bases and 9 bases respectively, with 16 bases between them. Looked up from germline, CDR1 is SGHKS and CDR2 is YYEKEE (reference sequence). The CDR3 runs to 16 residues. The CDR3 bases are TGTGCCAGCAGCTTGGATTGGCTGGGGGTTACTTCACCCCTCCACTTT. This translates into CASSLDWLGVTSPLHF.

This rearrangement joins TRBV27 to TRBJ1-6; 7 bases map to TRBD1. Germline CDR1 MNHEY, CDR2 SMNVEV (reference sequence). After removal of 6 bases from V and 5 bases from J, the junction contained 10 bases not matched to a gene. The CDR3 covers 16 residues. CDR3 bases: TGTGCCAGCAGCCATGAACAGGGGTCCCATAATTCACCCCTCCACTTT. It specifies CASSHEQGSHNSPLHF.

The rearrangement joins TRBV10-3 to TRBJ1-5; maybe TRBD1 (6 bases). Trimming removed 0 bases from V and 6 bases from J, with 12 bases in between. This CDR3 contains 15 residues. Germline V gene data show CDR1 as ENHRY and CDR2 as SYGVKD. Here the CDR3 reads CAISESTGTVQPQHF. The CDR3 DNA follows: TGTGCCATCAGTGAGTCTACAGGGACGGTTCAGCCCCAGCATTTT.

The chain links TRBV18 to TRBJ1-3; no reliable D call. This CDR3 has 18 amino acids. Per germline, CDR1 KGHSH and CDR2 LQKENI. V was trimmed by 4 bases and J by 0 bases, leaving 19 bases between them. CDR3 DNA: TGTGCCAGCTCACAGGGTCTCGACACCGCCTTCTCTGGAAACACCATATATTTT. This codes for CASSQGLDTAFSGNTIYF.

The V gene is TRBV27, the J gene TRBJ1-6; D is unresolved. The CDR3 covers 14 residues. The V gene's germline CDR1 is MNHEY and CDR2 SMNVEV (reference sequence). With 6 bases removed from V and 6 bases from J, the gap between germline ends came to 12 bases. The DNA of the CDR3 is TGTGCCAGCAGACCGGGCCTAGTTAATTCACCCCTCCACTTT. Its protein product is CASRPGLVNSPLHF.

The genes are TRBV4-3 and TRBJ2-4, with D tentatively TRBD1 (5 bases). Trimming took off 0 bases at V and 2 bases at J, with 14 bases between the two ends. In germline, CDR1 is LGHNA, CDR2 YSLEER. The CDR3 covers 17 residues. The chain's CDR3 is CASSQDGHTVSKNIQYF. The CDR3 DNA reads as TGCGCCAGCAGCCAAGATGGACACACAGTTTCCAAAAACATTCAGTACTTC.

This chain joins TRBV6-5 and TRBJ2-7; 11 bases are shared with TRBD2. Germline loops: CDR1 MNHEY, CDR2 SVGAGI. The CDR3 contains 15 residues. J gave up 4 bases and V 2 bases, and 4 bases lay outside the gene matches. CDR3 sequence: CASSYGTSGLYEQYF. The CDR3 nucleotides are TGTGCCAGCAGTTACGGGACTAGCGGCCTGTACGAGCAGTACTTC.

This chain joins TRBV5-1 and TRBJ1-6; D uncertain. Germline loops: CDR1 SGHRS, CDR2 YFSETQ. V dropped 0 bases and J dropped 3 bases, with 4 bases sitting between them. The CDR3 consists of 14 residues. This CDR3 reads CASSLDSYNSPLHF. For the CDR3, the DNA is TGCGCCAGCAGCTTGGACAGCTATAATTCACCCCTCCACTTT.

This chain connects TRBV9 to TRBJ1-1; the D gene is possibly TRBD1 (6 bases). Germline CDR1 reads SGDLS; CDR2 reads YYNGEE. CDR3 length: 14 amino acids. The V end lost 6 bases, the J end lost 5 bases, and 17 bases lay between the germline ends. CDR3 loop: CASTLGEGGTEAFF. DNA for the CDR3: TGTGCCAGCACCCTAGGAGAGGGGGGGACTGAAGCTTTCTTT.

The genes are TRBV9 and TRBJ2-7; the D gene is possibly TRBD2 (5 bases). V was pared by 2 bases and J by 5 bases, with 11 bases between. The CDR3 is 13 residues long. Germline CDR1 is SGDLS and CDR2 is YYNGEE. CDR3 sequence: CASSVEGVDEQYF. The CDR3 nucleotides read TGTGCCAGCAGCGTTGAGGGAGTGGACGAGCAGTACTTC. Variable domain in full (rest from reference TRBV9 and TRBJ2-7): DSGVTQTPKHLITATGQRVTLRCSPRSGDLSVYWYQQSLDQGLQFLIQYYNGEERAKGNILERFSAQQFPDLHSELNLSSLELGDSALYFCASSVEGVDEQYFGPGTRLTVT.

V gene TRBV5-1 combines with J gene TRBJ2-2; no firm D call. Trimming pared 4 bases from V and 4 bases from J, leaving 8 bases between. CDR1 and CDR2 from the germline V gene are SGHRS and YFSETQ. The CDR3 loop spans 13 amino acids. CDR3 nucleotide sequence: TGCGCCAGCAGCCCACTGCGCACCGGGGAGCTGTTTTTT. The encoded protein is CASSPLRTGELFF.

This clone occurred once. The V call is TRBV7-9, the J call TRBJ1-2; TRBD1 agrees at 7 bases. In germline, CDR1 is SEHNR, CDR2 FQNEAQ (reference sequence). This CDR3 region has 14 residues. Trimming removed 4 bases from V and 8 bases from J; junction bases left unmatched: 10. The CDR3 spells CASSSSDRAIGYTF. CDR3 DNA: TGTGCCAGCAGCTCTTCCGACAGGGCTATCGGCTACACCTTC. The entire variable domain, with the rest obtained from reference TRBV7-9 and TRBJ1-2, is as follows: DTGVSQNPRHKITKRGQNVTFRCDPISEHNRLYWYRQTLGQGPEFLTYFQNEAQLEKSRLLSDRFSAERPKGSFSTLEIQRTEQGDSAMYLCASSSSDRAIGYTFGSGTRLTVV.